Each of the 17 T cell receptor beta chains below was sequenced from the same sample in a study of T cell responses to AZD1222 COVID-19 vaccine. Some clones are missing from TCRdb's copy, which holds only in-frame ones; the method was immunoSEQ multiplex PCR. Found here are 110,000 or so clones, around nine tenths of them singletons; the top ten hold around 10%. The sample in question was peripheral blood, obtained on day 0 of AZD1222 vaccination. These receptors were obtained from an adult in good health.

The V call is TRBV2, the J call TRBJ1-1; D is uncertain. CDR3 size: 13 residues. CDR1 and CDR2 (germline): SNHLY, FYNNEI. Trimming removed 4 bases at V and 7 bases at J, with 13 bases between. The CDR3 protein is CASSGAPSGEAFF. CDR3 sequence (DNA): TGTGCCAGCAGTGGGGCCCCATCGGGTGAAGCTTTCTTT.

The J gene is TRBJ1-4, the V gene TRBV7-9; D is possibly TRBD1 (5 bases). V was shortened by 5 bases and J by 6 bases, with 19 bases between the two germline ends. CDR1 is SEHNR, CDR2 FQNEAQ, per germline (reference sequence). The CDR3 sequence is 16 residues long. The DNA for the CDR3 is TGTGCCAGCAGCCTCCCGGGCAGGGAGGGTTATGAAAAACTGTTTTTT. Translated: CASSLPGREGYEKLFF.

CDR3 DNA: TGTGCCAGCAGCCAAGACGGGTTCAAAAACATTCAGTACTTC. This codes for CASSQDGFKNIQYF. The chain is built from TRBV3-1 (or the pseudogene TRBV3-2) and TRBJ2-4; D remains unclear. The CDR3 covers 14 residues. Germline V gene data show CDR1 as LGHDT and CDR2 as YNNKEL (reference sequence). V shed 0 bases and J shed 3 bases, with 6 bases lying between them.

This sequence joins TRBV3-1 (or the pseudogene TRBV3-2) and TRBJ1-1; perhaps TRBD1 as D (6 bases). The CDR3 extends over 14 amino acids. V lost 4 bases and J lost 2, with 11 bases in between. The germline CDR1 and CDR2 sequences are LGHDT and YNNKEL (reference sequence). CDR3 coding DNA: TGTGCCAGCAGCCCGGCAGGGGTAAACACTGAAGCTTTCTTT. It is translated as CASSPAGVNTEAFF.

This chain's CDR3 is CASSQGGHIQGTEAFF. The CDR3, as DNA: TGCGCCAGCAGCCAAGGAGGGCACATACAGGGCACTGAAGCTTTCTTT. This chain uses TRBV4-3 with TRBJ1-1; D perhaps matches TRBD1 (6 bases). Germline V gives CDR1 LGHNA, CDR2 YSLEER. Trimming removed 1 base at V and 4 bases at J, with 16 bases between. The CDR3 extends over 16 amino acids.

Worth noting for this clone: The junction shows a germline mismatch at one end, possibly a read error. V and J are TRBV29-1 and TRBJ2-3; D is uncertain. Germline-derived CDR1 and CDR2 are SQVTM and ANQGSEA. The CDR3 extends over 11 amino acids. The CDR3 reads CSVDTPLDPTF. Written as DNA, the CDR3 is TGCAGCGTTGATACACCCTTGGACCCGACTTTT.

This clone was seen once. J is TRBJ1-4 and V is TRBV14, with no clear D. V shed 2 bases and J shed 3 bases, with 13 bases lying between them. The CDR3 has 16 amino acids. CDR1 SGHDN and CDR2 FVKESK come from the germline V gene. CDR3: CASSQILVTANEKLFF. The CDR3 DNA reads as TGTGCCAGCAGCCAAATACTGGTCACTGCTAATGAAAAACTGTTTTTT.

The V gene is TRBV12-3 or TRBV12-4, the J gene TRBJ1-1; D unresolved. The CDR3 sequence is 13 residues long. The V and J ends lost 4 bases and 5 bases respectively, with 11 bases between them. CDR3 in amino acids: CASSSGQLTEAFF. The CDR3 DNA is TGTGCCAGCAGTTCCGGGCAGCTGACTGAAGCTTTCTTT.

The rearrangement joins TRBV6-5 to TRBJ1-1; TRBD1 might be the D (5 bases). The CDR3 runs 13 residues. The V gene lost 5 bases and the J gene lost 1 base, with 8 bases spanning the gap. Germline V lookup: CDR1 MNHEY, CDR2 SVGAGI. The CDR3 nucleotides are TGTGCCAGCAGTCTACAGGAGAACACTGAAGCTTTCTTT. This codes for CASSLQENTEAFF.

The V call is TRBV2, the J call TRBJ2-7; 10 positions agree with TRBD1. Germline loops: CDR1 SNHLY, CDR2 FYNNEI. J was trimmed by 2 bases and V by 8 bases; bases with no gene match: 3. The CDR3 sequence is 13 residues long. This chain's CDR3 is CASLGQGAYEQYF. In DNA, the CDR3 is TGTGCCAGCCTTGGACAGGGGGCCTACGAGCAGTACTTC. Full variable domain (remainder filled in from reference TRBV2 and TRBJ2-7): EPEVTQTPSHQVTQMGQEVILRCVPISNHLYFYWYRQILGQKVEFLVSFYNNEISEKSEIFDDQFSVERPDGSNFTLKIRSTKLEDSAMYFCASLGQGAYEQYFGPGTRLTVT.

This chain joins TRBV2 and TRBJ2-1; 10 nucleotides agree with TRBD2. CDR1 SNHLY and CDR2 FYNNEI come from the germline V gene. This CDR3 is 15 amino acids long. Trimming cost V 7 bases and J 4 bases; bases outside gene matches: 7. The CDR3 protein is CASNAGLAVYNEQFF. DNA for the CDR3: TGTGCCAGCAACGCCGGACTAGCGGTTTACAATGAGCAGTTCTTC.

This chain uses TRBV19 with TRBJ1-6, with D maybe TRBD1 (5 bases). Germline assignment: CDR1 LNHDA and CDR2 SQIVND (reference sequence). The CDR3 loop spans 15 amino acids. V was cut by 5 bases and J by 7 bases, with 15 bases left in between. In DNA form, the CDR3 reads TGTGCCAGTAGTGCCCCGGGACGGCTAAATTCACCCCTCCACTTT. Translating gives CASSAPGRLNSPLHF.

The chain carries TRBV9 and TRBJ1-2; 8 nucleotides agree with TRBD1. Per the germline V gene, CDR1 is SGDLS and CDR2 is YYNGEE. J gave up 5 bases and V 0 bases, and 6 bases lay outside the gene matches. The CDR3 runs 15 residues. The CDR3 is CASSVEDREEYGYTF. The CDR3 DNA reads TGTGCCAGCAGCGTAGAGGACAGGGAGGAGTATGGCTACACCTTC.

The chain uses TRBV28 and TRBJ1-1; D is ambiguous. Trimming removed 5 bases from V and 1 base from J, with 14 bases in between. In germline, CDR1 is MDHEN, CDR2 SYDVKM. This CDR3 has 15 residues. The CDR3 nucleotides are TGTGCCAGCAGTCCCCGGTCTCCCCAGAACACTGAAGCTTTCTTT. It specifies CASSPRSPQNTEAFF.

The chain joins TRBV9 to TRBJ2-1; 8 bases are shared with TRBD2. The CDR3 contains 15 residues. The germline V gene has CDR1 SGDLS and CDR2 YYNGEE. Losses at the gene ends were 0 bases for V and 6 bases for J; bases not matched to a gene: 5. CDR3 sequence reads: CASSVAGLASNEQFF. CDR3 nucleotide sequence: TGTGCCAGCAGCGTAGCCGGACTAGCCTCCAATGAGCAGTTCTTC.

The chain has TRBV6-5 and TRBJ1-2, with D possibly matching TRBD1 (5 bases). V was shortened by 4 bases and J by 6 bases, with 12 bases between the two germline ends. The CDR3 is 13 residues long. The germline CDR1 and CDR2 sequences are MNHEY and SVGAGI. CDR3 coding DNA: TGTGCCAGCAGTTCCAGGGATCCCAATGGCTACACCTTC. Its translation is CASSSRDPNGYTF.

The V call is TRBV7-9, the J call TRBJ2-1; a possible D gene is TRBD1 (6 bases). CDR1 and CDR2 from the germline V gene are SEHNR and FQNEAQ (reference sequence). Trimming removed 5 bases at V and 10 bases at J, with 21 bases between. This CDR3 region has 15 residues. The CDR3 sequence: CASSPRIQGPVEQFF. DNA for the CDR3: TGTGCCAGCAGCCCCCGTATTCAGGGGCCCGTGGAGCAGTTCTTC.